This is a list of T cell receptor beta chains from one sample in a study of blood T cells in healthy people across ages. TCRdb reanalysed the 5' RACE reads using MiXCR and keeps one entry per CDR3 protein. The table includes roughly 930,000 distinct CDR3 sequences, around 48% detected once. Sequences were obtained from blood. All receptors come from a man aged 25-45 years in good health. The CDR3 runs from the conserved cysteine through the conserved F or W. The D gene is left open where the match is weak. Some rows have no size entry. The others give once, few or many, or a class for an expanded clone.

V,D,J,size,CDR3,DNA
TRBV11-1,TRBD2,TRBJ2-7,.,CASSSGLAGVRSYEQYF,TGTGCCAGCAGCTCGGGACTAGCGGGAGTTCGTTCCTACGAGCAGTACTTC
TRBV2,.,TRBJ1-5,.,CASSDLDGRQPQHF,TGTGCCAGCAGTGATCTAGACGGACGGCAGCCCCAGCATTTT
TRBV27,.,TRBJ1-4,.,CASSPYGRGRRQREKLFF,TGTGCCAGCAGTCCTTACGGACGGGGCAGACGCCAGCGTGAAAAACTGTTTTTT
TRBV6-1,.,TRBJ2-6,.,CASSVGPGANVPTF,.
TRBV3-1,.,TRBJ1-5,few,CASSLNRNQPQHF,TGTGCCAGCAGCCTCAATCGGAATCAGCCCCAGCATTTT
TRBV29-1,TRBD1,TRBJ1-2,.,CSAASDRVGYGYTF,TGCAGCGCCGCGTCGGACAGGGTGGGCTATGGCTACACCTTC
TRBV5-1,.,TRBJ2-5,few,CASSFAREETQYF,TGCGCCAGCAGCTTCGCCAGGGAAGAGACCCAGTACTTC
TRBV7-2,TRBD2,TRBJ2-1,.,CASSQGLVVHEQFF,TGTGCCAGCAGTCAGGGACTAGTGGTACATGAGCAGTTCTTC
TRBV11-3,TRBD2,TRBJ2-1,.,CASSLIGGVSNEQFF,TGTGCCAGCAGCCTGATCGGGGGGGTGTCCAATGAGCAGTTCTTC
TRBV4-2,TRBD2,TRBJ2-1,.,CANSRLITSRGGARNEQFF,TGTGCCAACAGCCGGCTGATTACCTCTCGCGGGGGGGCGAGAAATGAGCAGTTCTTC
TRBV7-9,TRBD1,TRBJ2-5,many,CASSLDRGETQYF,TGTGCCAGCAGTTTAGACAGGGGAGAGACCCAGTACTTC
TRBV12-3/TRBV12-4,TRBD1,TRBJ2-2,.,CASSSTGGITGELFF,TGTGCCAGCAGCTCGACAGGGGGCATCACCGGGGAGCTGTTTTTT
TRBV7-8,.,TRBJ1-5,.,CASSFAGQNQPQHF,TGTGCCAGCAGCTTCGCTGGACAGAATCAGCCCCAGCATTTT
TRBV6-2/TRBV6-3,TRBD2,TRBJ2-7,few,CASSWSGGSYEQYF,TGTGCCAGCAGTTGGAGCGGGGGGTCCTACGAGCAGTACTTC
TRBV20-1,.,TRBJ2-5,.,CSARDPILYQETQYF,TGCAGTGCTAGAGATCCGATCCTGTACCAAGAGACCCAGTACTTC
TRBV6-4,TRBD2,TRBJ2-3,.,CASSETSDLDTQYF,TGTGCCAGCAGTGAGACTAGCGATCTGGATACGCAGTATTTT
TRBV20-1,TRBD2,TRBJ2-1,.,CSARESSGEYNEQFF,TGCAGTGCTAGAGAATCGAGCGGGGAGTACAATGAGCAGTTCTTC
TRBV7-2,.,TRBJ2-1,.,CASSTPGGLTNEQFF,TGTGCCAGCAGCACCCCCGGGGGGCTAACGAATGAGCAGTTCTTC
TRBV5-1,.,TRBJ2-1,.,CAGSVSVGNEQFF,TGCGCCGGCAGCGTGTCGGTAGGCAATGAGCAGTTCTTC
TRBV5-1,.,TRBJ2-5,few,CASSLASGETQYF,TGCGCCAGCAGCTTGGCCAGCGGGGAGACCCAGTACTTC
TRBV10-3,.,TRBJ2-1,once,CAIIGSYNEQFF,TGTGCCATCATTGGATCCTACAATGAGCAGTTCTTC
TRBV4-1,.,TRBJ2-3,.,CASSLGGAFTDTQYF,TGCGCCAGCAGCCTAGGAGGGGCGTTTACAGATACGCAGTATTTT
TRBV7-9,.,TRBJ2-3,.,CASSLKVATQYF,TGTGCCAGCAGCTTAAAGGTTGCTACGCAGTATTTT
TRBV24-1,.,TRBJ2-1,.,CATSDLLGYSEQFF,TGTGCCACCAGTGATCTGCTAGGGTATAGTGAGCAGTTCTTC
TRBV10-3,.,TRBJ2-3,.,CAISARVNTDTQYF,TGTGCCATCAGTGCCAGGGTTAATACAGATACGCAGTATTTT
TRBV7-8,TRBD1,TRBJ2-2,.,CASSLLMGQGSNTGELFF,TGTGCCAGCAGCTTATTAATGGGACAGGGATCGAACACCGGGGAGCTGTTTTTT
TRBV6-5,TRBD1,TRBJ2-5,.,CASSRQGVSETQYF,TGTGCCAGCTCCAGACAGGGCGTGTCAGAGACCCAGTACTTC
TRBV12-3/TRBV12-4,.,TRBJ2-3,few,CASSSSYGTQYF,TGTGCCAGCAGTTCTTCATATGGTACGCAGTATTTT
TRBV7-2,TRBD2,TRBJ2-5,.,CASSLELAGGYSYNEQYF,TGTGCCAGCAGCTTAGAGCTAGCGGGGGGCTACTCCTACAATGAGCAGTACTTC
TRBV6-5,.,TRBJ2-4,few,CASSEGRGFEQYF,TGTGCCAGCAGTGAGGGCAGAGGTTTTGAGCAGTACTTC
TRBV6-1,TRBD1,TRBJ2-3,.,CASSEVPGGPNTQYF,TGTGCCAGCAGTGAAGTACCAGGGGGCCCAAATACGCAGTATTTT
TRBV7-2,TRBD2,TRBJ2-3,.,CASSSPSGGRETDTQYF,TGTGCCAGCAGCTCCCCTAGCGGGGGGCGGGAGACAGATACGCAGTATTTT
TRBV7-2,.,TRBJ2-3,.,CASRMGGVDTQYF,TGTGCCAGCAGGATGGGCGGGGTGGATACGCAGTATTTT
TRBV3-1,.,TRBJ1-6,.,CASSQTGGLLNSPLHF,TGTGCCAGCAGCCAAACGGGGGGACTCCTAAATTCACCCCTCCACTTT
TRBV15,.,TRBJ2-1,.,CATSRDGGIREQFF,TGTGCCACCAGCAGAGATGGAGGTATCAGGGAGCAGTTCTTC
TRBV11-1,.,TRBJ2-3,.,CASSFALTGDTQYF,TGTGCCAGCAGCTTTGCCCTCACGGGAGATACGCAGTATTTT
TRBV7-3,.,TRBJ2-1,.,CASSSSGTPYNEQFF,TGTGCCAGCAGCTCAAGTGGGACACCCTACAATGAGCAGTTCTTC
TRBV14,.,TRBJ2-1,.,CTSSLGLVRHNEQFF,TGTACCAGCAGCCTAGGGCTAGTTCGGCACAATGAGCAGTTCTTC
TRBV9,.,TRBJ2-1,few,CASSPSVSGEQFF,TGTGCCAGCAGCCCGTCGGTTTCGGGTGAGCAGTTCTTC
TRBV12-3/TRBV12-4,.,TRBJ2-5,.,CASSLQRLKKETQYF,TGTGCCAGCAGTTTACAACGGCTGAAAAAAGAGACCCAGTACTTC
TRBV5-1,TRBD2,TRBJ2-1,.,CASSLSFSGGASGNEQFF,TGCGCCAGCAGCTTGTCTTTTAGCGGGGGGGCCTCGGGCAATGAGCAGTTCTTC